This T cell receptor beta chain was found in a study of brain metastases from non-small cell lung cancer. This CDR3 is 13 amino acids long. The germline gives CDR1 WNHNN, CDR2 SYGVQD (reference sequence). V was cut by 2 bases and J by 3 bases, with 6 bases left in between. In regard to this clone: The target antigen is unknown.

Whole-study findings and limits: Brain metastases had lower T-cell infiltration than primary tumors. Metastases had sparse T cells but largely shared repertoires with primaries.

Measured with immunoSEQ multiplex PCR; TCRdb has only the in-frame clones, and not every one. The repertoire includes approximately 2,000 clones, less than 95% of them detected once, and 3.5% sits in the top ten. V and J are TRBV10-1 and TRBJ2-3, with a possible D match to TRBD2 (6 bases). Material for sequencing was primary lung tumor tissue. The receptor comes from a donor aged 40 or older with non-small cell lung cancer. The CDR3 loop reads CASSESGTDTQYF. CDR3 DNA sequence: TGCGCCAGCAGTGAGAGCGGGACAGATACGCAGTATTTT.